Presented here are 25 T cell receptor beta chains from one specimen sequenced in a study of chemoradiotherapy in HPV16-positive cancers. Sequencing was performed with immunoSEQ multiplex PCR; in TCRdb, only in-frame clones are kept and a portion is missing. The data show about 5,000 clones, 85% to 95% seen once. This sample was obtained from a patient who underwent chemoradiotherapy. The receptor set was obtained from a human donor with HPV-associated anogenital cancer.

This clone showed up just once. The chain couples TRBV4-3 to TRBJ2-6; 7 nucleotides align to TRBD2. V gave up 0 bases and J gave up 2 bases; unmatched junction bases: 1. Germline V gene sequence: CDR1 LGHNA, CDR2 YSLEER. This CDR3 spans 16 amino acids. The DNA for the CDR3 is TGCGCCAGCAGCCAAGATGCGGGGGCTGGGGCCAACGTCCTGACTTTC. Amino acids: CASSQDAGAGANVLTF.

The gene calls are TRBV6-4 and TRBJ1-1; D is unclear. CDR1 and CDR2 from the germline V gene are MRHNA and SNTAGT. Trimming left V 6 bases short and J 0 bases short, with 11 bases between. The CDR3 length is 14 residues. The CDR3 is CASSLTEMNTEAFF. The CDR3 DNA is TGTGCCAGCAGCCTGACGGAAATGAACACTGAAGCTTTCTTT.

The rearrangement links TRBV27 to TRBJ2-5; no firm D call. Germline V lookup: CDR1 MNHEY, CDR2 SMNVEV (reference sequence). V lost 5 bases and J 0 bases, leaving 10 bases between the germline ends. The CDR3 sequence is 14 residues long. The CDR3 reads CASSRQRNQETQYF. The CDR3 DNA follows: TGTGCCAGCAGTCGGCAACGGAACCAAGAGACCCAGTACTTC.

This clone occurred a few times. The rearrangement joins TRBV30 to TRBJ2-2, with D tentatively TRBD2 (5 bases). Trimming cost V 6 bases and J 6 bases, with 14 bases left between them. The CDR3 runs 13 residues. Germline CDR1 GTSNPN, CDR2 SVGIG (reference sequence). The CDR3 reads CACMGSEAGELFF. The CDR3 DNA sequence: TGTGCCTGTATGGGGTCGGAGGCCGGGGAGCTGTTTTTT.

The CDR3 loop is CASSSQETQYF. The CDR3 nucleotides are TGTGCCAGCAGTAGCCAAGAGACCCAGTACTTC. This chain links TRBV27 with TRBJ2-5; D remains ambiguous. Trimming took off 5 bases at V and 1 base at J, with 2 bases between the two ends. The CDR3 consists of 11 residues. Germline V gene lookup returns CDR1 MNHEY and CDR2 SMNVEV (reference sequence).

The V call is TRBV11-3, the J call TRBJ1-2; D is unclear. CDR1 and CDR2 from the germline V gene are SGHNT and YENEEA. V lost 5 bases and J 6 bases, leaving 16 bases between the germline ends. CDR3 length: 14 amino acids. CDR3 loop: CASSTRREGDGYTF. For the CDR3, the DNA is TGTGCCAGCAGCACTAGAAGGGAGGGTGATGGCTACACCTTC.

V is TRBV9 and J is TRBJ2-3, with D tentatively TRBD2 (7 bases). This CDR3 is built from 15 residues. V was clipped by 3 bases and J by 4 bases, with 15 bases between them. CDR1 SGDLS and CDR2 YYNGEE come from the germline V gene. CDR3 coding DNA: TGTGCCAGCAGCGAGAGGGGGGGTTTAGCAGATACGCAGTATTTT. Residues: CASSERGGLADTQYF.

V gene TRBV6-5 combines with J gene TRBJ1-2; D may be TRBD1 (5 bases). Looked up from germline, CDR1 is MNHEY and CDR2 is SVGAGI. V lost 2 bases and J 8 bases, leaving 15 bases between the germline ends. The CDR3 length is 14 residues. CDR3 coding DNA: TGTGCCAGCAGTTACAGGGGACTCCATAGGGGCTACACCTTC. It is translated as CASSYRGLHRGYTF.

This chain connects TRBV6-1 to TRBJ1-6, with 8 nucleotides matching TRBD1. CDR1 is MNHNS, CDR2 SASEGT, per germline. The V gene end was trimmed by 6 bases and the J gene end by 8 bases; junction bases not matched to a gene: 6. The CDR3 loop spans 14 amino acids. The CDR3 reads CASRVGQGDSPLHF. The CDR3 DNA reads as TGTGCCAGCAGGGTAGGACAGGGAGATTCACCCCTCCACTTT.

The CDR3, as DNA: TGTGCCAGTAGACGGACCGCGAGCTCCTATAATTCACCCCTCCACTTT. Translation gives CASRRTASSYNSPLHF. The genes are TRBV19 and TRBJ1-6; no firm D call. This CDR3 has 16 amino acids. V was pared by 6 bases and J by 0 bases, with 12 bases between. Germline V gene data show CDR1 as LNHDA and CDR2 as SQIVND (reference sequence).

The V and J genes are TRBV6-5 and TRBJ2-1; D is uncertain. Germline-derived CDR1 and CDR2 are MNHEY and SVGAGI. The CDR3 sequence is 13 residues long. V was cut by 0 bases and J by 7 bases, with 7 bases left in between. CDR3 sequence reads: CASSYSGWNEQFF. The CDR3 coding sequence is TGTGCCAGCAGTTACTCGGGGTGGAATGAGCAGTTCTTC.

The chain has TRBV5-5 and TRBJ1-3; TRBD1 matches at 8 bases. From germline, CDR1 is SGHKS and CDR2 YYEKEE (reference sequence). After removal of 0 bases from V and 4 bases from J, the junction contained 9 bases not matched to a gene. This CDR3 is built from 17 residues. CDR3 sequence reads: CASSLVSRQGQGNTIYF. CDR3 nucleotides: TGTGCCAGCAGCTTGGTATCAAGACAGGGGCAGGGAAACACCATATATTTT.

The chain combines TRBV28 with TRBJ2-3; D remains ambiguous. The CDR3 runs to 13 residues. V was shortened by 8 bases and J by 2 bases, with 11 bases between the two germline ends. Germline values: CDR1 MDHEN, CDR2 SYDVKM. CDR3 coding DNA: TGTGCCAGCCGCAACGCGATCACAGATACGCAGTATTTT. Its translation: CASRNAITDTQYF.

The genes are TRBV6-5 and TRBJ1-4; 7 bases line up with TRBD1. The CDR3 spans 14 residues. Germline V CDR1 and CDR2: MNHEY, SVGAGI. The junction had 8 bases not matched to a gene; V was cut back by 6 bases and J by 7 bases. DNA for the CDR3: TGTGCCAGCAGCTTAAGACAGGGCATTGAAAAACTGTTTTTT. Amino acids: CASSLRQGIEKLFF.

The CDR3 DNA reads TGTGCCAGCTCACCGGGCAGGGAGAACGAGCAGTACTTC. This encodes CASSPGRENEQYF. V gene TRBV18 combines with J gene TRBJ2-7; D could derive from TRBD1 or TRBD2 (5 bases each). Trimming took off 3 bases at V and 5 bases at J, with 11 bases between the two ends. Germline V gene data show CDR1 as KGHSH and CDR2 as LQKENI. The CDR3 length is 13 residues.

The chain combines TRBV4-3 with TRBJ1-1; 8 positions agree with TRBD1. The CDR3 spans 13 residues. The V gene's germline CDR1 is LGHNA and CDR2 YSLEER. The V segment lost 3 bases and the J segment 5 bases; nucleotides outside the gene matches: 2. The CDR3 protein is CASSQTGVTEAFF. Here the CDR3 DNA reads TGCGCCAGCAGCCAGACAGGGGTAACTGAAGCTTTCTTT.

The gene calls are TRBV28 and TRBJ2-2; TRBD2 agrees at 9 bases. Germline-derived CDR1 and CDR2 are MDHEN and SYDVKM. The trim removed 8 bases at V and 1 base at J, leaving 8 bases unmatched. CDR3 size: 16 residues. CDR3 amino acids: CASLASGAENTGELFF. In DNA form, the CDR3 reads TGTGCCAGCCTGGCTAGCGGGGCCGAGAACACCGGGGAGCTGTTTTTT.

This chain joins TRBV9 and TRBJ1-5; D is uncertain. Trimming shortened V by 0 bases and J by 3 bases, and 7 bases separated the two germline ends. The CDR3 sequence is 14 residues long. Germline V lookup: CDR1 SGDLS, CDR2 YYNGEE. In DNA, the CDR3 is TGTGCCAGCAGCGTAGGAGGAAACAATCAGCCCCAGCATTTT. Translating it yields CASSVGGNNQPQHF.

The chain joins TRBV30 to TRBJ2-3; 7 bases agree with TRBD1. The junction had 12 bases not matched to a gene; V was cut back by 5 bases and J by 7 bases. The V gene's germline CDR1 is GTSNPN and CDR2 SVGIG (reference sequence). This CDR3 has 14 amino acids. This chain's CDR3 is CAWGRIDRANTQYF. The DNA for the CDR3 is TGTGCCTGGGGAAGAATCGACAGGGCGAATACGCAGTATTTT.

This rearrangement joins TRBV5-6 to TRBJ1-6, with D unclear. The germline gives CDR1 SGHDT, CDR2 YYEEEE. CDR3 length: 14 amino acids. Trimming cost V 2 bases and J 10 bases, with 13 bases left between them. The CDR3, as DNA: TGTGCCAGCAGCTTCTCACCCCCGGAATCACCCCTCCACTTT. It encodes CASSFSPPESPLHF.

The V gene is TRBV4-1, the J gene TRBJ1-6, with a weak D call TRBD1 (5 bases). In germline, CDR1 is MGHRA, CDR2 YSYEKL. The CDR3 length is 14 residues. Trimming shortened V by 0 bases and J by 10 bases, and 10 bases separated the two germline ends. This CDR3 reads CASSQEAGISPLHF. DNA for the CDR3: TGCGCCAGCAGCCAAGAGGCAGGGATCTCACCCCTCCACTTT.

CDR3 DNA: TGTGCCAGCAGTGCTCGGCCCTCCGGGACAGGGAAGAACTATGGCTACACCTTC. This sequence encodes CASSARPSGTGKNYGYTF. The rearrangement links TRBV2 to TRBJ1-2; 9 nucleotides match TRBD1. CDR3 length: 18 amino acids. The J segment lost 2 bases and the V segment lost 4 bases, leaving 14 bases of the junction unmatched. The germline gives CDR1 SNHLY, CDR2 FYNNEI.

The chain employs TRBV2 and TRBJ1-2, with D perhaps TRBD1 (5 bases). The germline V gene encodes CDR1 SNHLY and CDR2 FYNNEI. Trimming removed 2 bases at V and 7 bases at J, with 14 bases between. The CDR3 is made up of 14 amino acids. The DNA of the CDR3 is TGTGCCAGCAGTGAAATTGCGGGGGATGGTGGCTACACCTTC. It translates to CASSEIAGDGGYTF. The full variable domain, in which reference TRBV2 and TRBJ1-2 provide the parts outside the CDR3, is EPEVTQTPSHQVTQMGQEVILRCVPISNHLYFYWYRQILGQKVEFLVSFYNNEISEKSEIFDDQFSVERPDGSNFTLKIRSTKLEDSAMYFCASSEIAGDGGYTFGSGTRLTVV.

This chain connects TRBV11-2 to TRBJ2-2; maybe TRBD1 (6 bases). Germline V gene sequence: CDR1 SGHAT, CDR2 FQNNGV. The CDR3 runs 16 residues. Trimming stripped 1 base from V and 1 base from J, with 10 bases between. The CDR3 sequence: CASSLGQGLNTGELFF. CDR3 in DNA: TGTGCCAGCAGCTTAGGCCAGGGGCTGAACACCGGGGAGCTGTTTTTT.

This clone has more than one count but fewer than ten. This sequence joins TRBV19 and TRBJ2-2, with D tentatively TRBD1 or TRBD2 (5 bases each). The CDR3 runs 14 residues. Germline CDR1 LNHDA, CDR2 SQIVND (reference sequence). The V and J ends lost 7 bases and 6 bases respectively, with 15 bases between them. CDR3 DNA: TGTGCCAGTAAAGGCGGCAGGGACGCCGGGGAGCTGTTTTTT. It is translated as CASKGGRDAGELFF.